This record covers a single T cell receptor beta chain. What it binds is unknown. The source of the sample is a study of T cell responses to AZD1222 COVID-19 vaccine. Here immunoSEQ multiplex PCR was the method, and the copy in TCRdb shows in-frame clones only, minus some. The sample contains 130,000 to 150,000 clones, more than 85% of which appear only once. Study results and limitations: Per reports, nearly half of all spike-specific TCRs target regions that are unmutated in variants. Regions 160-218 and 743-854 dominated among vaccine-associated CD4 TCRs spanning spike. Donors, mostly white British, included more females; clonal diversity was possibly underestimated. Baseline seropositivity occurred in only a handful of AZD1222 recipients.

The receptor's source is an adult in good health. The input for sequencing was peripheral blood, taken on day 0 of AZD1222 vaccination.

CDR3 amino acids: CASSEAWALYNEQFF. The CDR3 bases are TGTGCCAGCAGTGAAGCTTGGGCCCTATACAATGAGCAGTTCTTC. This chain links TRBV2 with TRBJ2-1; D gene uncertain. Trimming cost V 0 bases and J 4 bases, with 10 bases left between them. CDR3 length: 15 residues. Germline V lookup: CDR1 SNHLY, CDR2 FYNNEI.